The T cell receptor (beta chain) under discussion was sequenced for a study of cytomegalovirus exposure and HLA in healthy donors (dated by TCRdb to about 2017). As for the study more broadly: According to an earlier analysis of a few hundred of the donors, roughly 180 million T cells yielded 117 million unique TCR beta sequences and less than 300 Gb of sequence data. Approximately 300 gigabases of sequencing data and around 80 million unique TCR sequences made up an early release that covered fewer than 650 HLA-typed donors. The study was designed to test whether signatures of past pathogen exposure could be identified by cataloging public T cell receptors. In addition to the first cohort of 650 to 750 subjects, a separate validation cohort of over 90 different subjects was used. An earlier analysis of several hundred of the donors applied high-throughput TCR beta sequencing to assess whether each TCR beta V gene segment acted as functional or pseudogenic. Rather than drawing on any new phenotypic data, the later analysis identified candidate immune exposures from TCR beta sequences and the way those sequences occurred across donors. In a later analysis, previously published TCR beta repertoires from 666 donors were re-analyzed and high-resolution HLA genotyping was added so that TCR occurrence patterns could be studied. Among 398 genotyped donors of the cohort, an average of approximately 230,000 unique TCR beta nucleotide sequences were sequenced per donor, roughly 20% of them non-productive. In a later genetic analysis, genome-wide SNP genotypes for about 65% of the roughly 700 donors were used, and that subset was treated as a discovery cohort. Typing coverage varied by locus: about 629-630 donors for A, B, C, DRB1 and DQB1; approximately 500 for DQA1; some 610 for DPA1; roughly 450 for DPB1. Donor age, sex, ethnicity and CMV serostatus were collected together with the repertoire data. To predict cytomegalovirus infection status, the study brought together high-throughput TCR immunosequencing, statistical association of individual TCRs with disease status, and machine learning. Among the roughly 400 genotyped donors, around 81% belonged to the genetic ancestry cluster associated with self-reported Caucasian donors. Using immunosequencing, the study profiled T cell repertoires from 666 subjects and related those repertoires to cytomegalovirus serostatus. Both class I and class II loci were covered by HLA typing, at four-digit resolution. All discovery cohort repertoires had been generated using a single sequencing platform. Four to six DR-DQ haplotypes were handled as single units for association and clustering, since linkage in the cohort was strong.

Here is what the overall study found, with its caveats: The only immune exposure information available for the cohort was CMV serostatus. Several of the top co-occurrence clusters appeared to be linked to parvovirus B19, influenza, CMV and Epstein-Barr virus, according to a later analysis. Compared with equally common non-associated chains, HLA-associated TCR beta chains in a later analysis were more clonally expanded and had lower generation probabilities. Sequencing depth was assumed to be roughly uniform across donors in the presence/absence analyses, though that assumption may not hold. Because HLA typing was unavailable for some donors at each locus, only the typed subset was used in association tests. It was suggested by the authors that the approach could potentially be generalized to other disease states and immunological phenotypes. According to a later genetic analysis, donors in an Asian-associated ancestry cluster had fewer N-insertions in productive TCRs than the approximately 610-donor mean. A further reported finding was that TCR beta sequences accurately predicted the HLA-A and HLA-B alleles for most subjects in the first cohort. Cytomegalovirus status was reported to be diagnosed by the classifier with high specificity and sensitivity in both the original and validation cohorts. Some IMGT-functional V segments, including TRBV6-2 and TRBV6-3, could not be told apart with the 87-base-pair reads, so those segments were excluded. A total of fewer than 200 TCR beta chains were listed by the study as associated with cytomegalovirus. Because counts were too low, seventeen rarely observed V segments, including chromosome 9 orphons, were left out of the earlier analysis of several hundred of the donors. A cluster of highly shared sequence variants was judged likely to be a technical artifact of the sequencing pipeline. Most TCR sequences were observed very rarely across donors, whereas some public TCRs were present in many individuals. According to a later analysis, TCR association rates differed among HLA loci, with DRB1 alleles showing the most associated TCRs and HLA-C alleles showing the fewest. In an earlier analysis of 450 to 750 of the donors, most TCR beta V segments appeared in productive rearrangements about 90% or about 30% of the time, broadly matching IMGT annotations. A few of the identified cytomegalovirus-associated TCR beta chains were confirmed in vitro to be specific for cytomegalovirus antigens. Correlated functional status among segregating V segments might reflect linkage disequilibrium, but an unknown experimental factor could not be ruled out. At a false discovery rate of 0.05, a later analysis linked 15,000 to 20,000 TCR beta sequences to specific HLA alleles. According to a later analysis, most CMV-associated TCR beta chains appeared to be HLA-restricted, and the HLA associations seemed to be driven largely by CMV exposure. An association between a missense DCLRE1C variant and V-gene and J-gene trimming of TCR beta chains was found in a later genetic analysis and replicated in an independent cohort. Assigning TCR associations to individual alleles was difficult when HLA alleles, especially DR and DQ, strongly co-occurred. This cohort had only TCR beta chains sequenced, and the lack of alpha or paired-chain data limited which features could be detected.

The cohort was made up of around 720 healthy bone marrow donors. At the time of sampling, every cohort member was nominally healthy, though immune exposures that went unrecorded were likely present. The donor tested CMV seronegative and was one of the 352 seronegative cohort members. Every donor gave a peripheral blood sample, and the peripheral blood mononuclear cells from that sample were used for TCR beta sequencing. Genomic DNA was extracted from the blood cell samples with the Qiagen DNeasy Blood Extraction Kit. Library creation used the immunoSEQ multiplex PCR assay. The multiplex PCR relied on a mix of 60 forward primers for TCR Vbeta segments and 13 reverse primers for TCR Jbeta segments. A multiplex PCR assay on genomic DNA amplified the CDR3 region of rearranged TCR beta genes. Amplified TCR beta libraries were sequenced as 87-base-pair reads on the Illumina HiSeq System. As for the authors' bioinformatics: In a later analysis, tens of millions of unique TCR beta chains were counted across the approximately 670 repertoires, and approximately 11 million of these chains were shared by at least two donors. To remove PCR and sequencing errors, raw reads were error-corrected and collapsed into unique sequences using a nearest-neighbor algorithm that merged closely related sequences. CDR3 sequences were aligned to IMGT reference sequences to assign V, D and J gene segments. For a sequence to be retained, at least a six-nucleotide match to both a V gene segment and a J gene segment was required. Rearrangements were called productive when the CDR3 lacked stop codons and stayed in frame with V and J; all others were non-productive. Following IMGT convention, CDR3 was defined as the stretch from the second conserved V-encoded cysteine up to the conserved J-encoded phenylalanine. In an earlier analysis of around 570 of the donors, sequences lacking an unambiguous match to a single V gene segment were excluded. An earlier analysis of a few hundred of the donors called V segments functional above 56.7% productive rearrangements and segregating when the between-donor standard deviation exceeded 5%. A statistical classification framework was built for diagnosing cytomegalovirus status from the catalog of TCR beta chain sequences. In a later analysis, TCR nucleotide sequences were compared against IMGT/GENE-DB human TR gene sequences so that V and J genes could be assigned. A later analysis assigned CDR3 sequences and most-parsimonious VDJ recombination scenarios with the TCRdist pipeline. A later analysis defined each TCR beta chain by its CDR3 amino acid sequence plus V-gene family, and excluded reads lacking a unique V-gene family. To address suspected cross-contamination and a sequencing artifact, a later analysis removed around 590 highly shared, low-generation-probability nucleotide sequences. A later analysis calculated a clonal expansion index for each public chain from normalized within-repertoire ranks of inferred template counts. In a later analysis, generation probabilities were computed using a VDJ recombination model fitted to out-of-frame rearrangements, and the results were checked against IGoR. In a later analysis, TCR-TCR, TCR-HLA and TCR-CMV co-occurrence was scored with hypergeometric tests, and a repertoire-size bias correction was applied to TCR pairs. A later analysis estimated false discovery rates by permuting HLA or CMV assignments 20 times. In a later analysis, co-occurring TCRs were grouped using DBSCAN, with TCRdist sequence similarity added in when clustering inside HLA-allele-positive subsets. Co-occurrence clustering excluded repertoires with fewer than 30,000 or more than 120,000 public chains, plus five with anomalous nucleotide sharing. TCRdb carries this immuneACCESS record with in-frame sequences only. Its versions omit some clonotypes, under half of them owing to an unresolved V gene in the studies checked, with the rest unexplained. That table gives V, J and clone size, and the DNA gave D and trimming. The sample yields 130,000 to 150,000 clones; roughly three quarters were counted once. The biggest ten clones account for approximately 1% of the sample.

According to the germline V gene, CDR1 reads MNHNS and CDR2 reads SASEGT. The junction carries 15 bases between V and J, which are trimmed by 6 bases and 4 bases respectively. The CDR3 covers 15 residues, taking in both the cysteine and the phenylalanine. Here the CDR3 DNA is all that survives: 45 bases in frame from base 1. Of note for this clone: Its antigen remains unidentified. Base quality data are lacking; no much larger clone is found one base away.

Material: PBMCs. The V gene is TRBV6-1 and the J gene is TRBJ1-4; TRBD1 is a weak D gene call, 5 bases matching. The clonotype was recovered from a man younger than 35 in good health and CMV-seronegative. The nucleotides read TGTGCCAGCAGGGGGACCGGGGGAAGTAATGAAAAACTGTTTTTT. Its translation reads: CASRGTGGSNEKLFF.